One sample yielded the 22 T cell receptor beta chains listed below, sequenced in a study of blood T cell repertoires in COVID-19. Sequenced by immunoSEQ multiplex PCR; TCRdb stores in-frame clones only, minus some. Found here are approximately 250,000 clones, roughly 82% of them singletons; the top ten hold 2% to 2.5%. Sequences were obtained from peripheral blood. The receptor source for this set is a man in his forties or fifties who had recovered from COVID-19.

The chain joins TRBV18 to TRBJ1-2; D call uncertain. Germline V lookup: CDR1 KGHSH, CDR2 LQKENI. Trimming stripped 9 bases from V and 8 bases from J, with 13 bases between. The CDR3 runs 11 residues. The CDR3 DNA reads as TGTGCCAGTTCCGCGGTCGGCGGCTACACCTTC. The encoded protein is CASSAVGGYTF.

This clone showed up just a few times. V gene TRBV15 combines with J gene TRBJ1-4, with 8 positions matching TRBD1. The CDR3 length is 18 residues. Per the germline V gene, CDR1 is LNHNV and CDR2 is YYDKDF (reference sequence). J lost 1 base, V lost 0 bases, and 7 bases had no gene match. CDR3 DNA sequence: TGTGCCACCAGCAGAGACGCGGACAGGGCGGGAACTAATGAAAAACTGTTTTTT. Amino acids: CATSRDADRAGTNEKLFF.

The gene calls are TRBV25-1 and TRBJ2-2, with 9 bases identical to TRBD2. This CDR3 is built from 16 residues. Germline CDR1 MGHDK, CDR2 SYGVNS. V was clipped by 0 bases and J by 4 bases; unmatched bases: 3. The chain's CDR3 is CASSEYSGGSTGELFF. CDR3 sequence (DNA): TGTGCCAGCAGTGAATATAGCGGGGGTAGCACCGGGGAGCTGTTTTTT. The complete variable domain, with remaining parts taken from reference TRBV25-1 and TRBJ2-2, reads EADIYQTPRYLVIGTGKKITLECSQTMGHDKMYWYQQDPGMELHLIHYSYGVNSTEKGDLSSESTVSRIRTEHFPLTLESARPSHTSQYLCASSEYSGGSTGELFFGEGSRLTVL.

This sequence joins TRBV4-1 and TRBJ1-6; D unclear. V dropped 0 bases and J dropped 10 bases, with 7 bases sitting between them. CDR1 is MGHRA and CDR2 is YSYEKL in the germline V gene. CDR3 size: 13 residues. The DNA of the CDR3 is TGCGCCAGCAGCCAAGATAGAGGGTCACCCCTCCACTTT. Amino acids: CASSQDRGSPLHF.

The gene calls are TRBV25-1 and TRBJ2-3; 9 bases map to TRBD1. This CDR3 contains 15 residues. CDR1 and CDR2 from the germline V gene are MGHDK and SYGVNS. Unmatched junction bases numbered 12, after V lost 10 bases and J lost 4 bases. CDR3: CATQTWDRASDTQYF. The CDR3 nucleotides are TGTGCCACCCAAACCTGGGACAGGGCTTCAGATACGCAGTATTTT.

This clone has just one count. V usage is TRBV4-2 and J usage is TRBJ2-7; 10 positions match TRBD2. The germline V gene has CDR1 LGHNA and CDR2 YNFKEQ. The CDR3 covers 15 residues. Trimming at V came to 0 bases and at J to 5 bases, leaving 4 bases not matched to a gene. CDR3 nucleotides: TGTGCCAGCAGCCAAGAAACTAGCGGGAACAACGAGCAGTACTTC. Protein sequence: CASSQETSGNNEQYF.

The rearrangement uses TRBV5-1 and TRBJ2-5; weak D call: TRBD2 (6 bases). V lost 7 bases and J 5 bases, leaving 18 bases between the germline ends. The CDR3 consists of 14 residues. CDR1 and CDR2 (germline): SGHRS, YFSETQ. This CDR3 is CASALEGFSETQYF. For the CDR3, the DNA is TGCGCCAGCGCCCTGGAGGGGTTTTCGGAGACCCAGTACTTC.

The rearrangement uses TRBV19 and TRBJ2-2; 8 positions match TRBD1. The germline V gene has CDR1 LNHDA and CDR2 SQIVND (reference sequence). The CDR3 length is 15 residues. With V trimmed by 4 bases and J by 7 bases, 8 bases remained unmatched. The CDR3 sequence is CASSKNRGFDGELFF. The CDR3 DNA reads TGTGCCAGTAGTAAAAACAGGGGGTTTGACGGGGAGCTGTTTTTT.

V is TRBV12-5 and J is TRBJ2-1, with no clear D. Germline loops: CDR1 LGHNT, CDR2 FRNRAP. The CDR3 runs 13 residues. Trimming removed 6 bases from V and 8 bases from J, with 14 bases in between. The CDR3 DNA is TGTGCTAGTGGCCGGTCGGGTGGCGATGAGCAGTTCTTC. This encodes CASGRSGGDEQFF. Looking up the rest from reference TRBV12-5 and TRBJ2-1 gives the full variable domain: DARVTQTPRHKVTEMGQEVTMRCQPILGHNTVFWYRQTMMQGLELLAYFRNRAPLDDSGMPKDRFSAEMPDATLATLKIQPSEPRDSAVYFCASGRSGGDEQFFGPGTRLTVL.

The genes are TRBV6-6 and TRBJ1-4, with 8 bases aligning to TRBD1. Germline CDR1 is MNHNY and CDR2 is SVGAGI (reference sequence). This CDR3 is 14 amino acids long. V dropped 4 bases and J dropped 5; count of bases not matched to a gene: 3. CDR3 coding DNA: TGTGCCAGCAGTTCGGGACAGGCAAATGAAAAACTGTTTTTT. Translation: CASSSGQANEKLFF.

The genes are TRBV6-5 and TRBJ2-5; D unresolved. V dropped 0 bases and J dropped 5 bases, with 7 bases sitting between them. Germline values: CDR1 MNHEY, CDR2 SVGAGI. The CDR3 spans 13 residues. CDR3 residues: CASSYSFRETQYF. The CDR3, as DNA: TGTGCCAGCAGTTACTCCTTCAGGGAGACCCAGTACTTC.

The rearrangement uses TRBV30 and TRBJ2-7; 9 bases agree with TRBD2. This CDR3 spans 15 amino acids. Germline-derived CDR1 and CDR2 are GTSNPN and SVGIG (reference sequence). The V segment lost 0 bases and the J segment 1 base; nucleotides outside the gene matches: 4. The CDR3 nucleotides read TGTGCCTGGAGTGTAGAAGCGGGAGGATCCTACGAGCAGTACTTC. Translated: CAWSVEAGGSYEQYF.

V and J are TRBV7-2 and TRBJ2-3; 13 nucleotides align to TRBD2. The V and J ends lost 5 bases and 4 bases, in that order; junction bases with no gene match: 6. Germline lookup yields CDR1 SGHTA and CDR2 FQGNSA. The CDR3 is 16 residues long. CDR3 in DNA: TGTGCCAGCAGCCGCCAAACTAGCGGGGGGGCAGATACGCAGTATTTT. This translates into CASSRQTSGGADTQYF.

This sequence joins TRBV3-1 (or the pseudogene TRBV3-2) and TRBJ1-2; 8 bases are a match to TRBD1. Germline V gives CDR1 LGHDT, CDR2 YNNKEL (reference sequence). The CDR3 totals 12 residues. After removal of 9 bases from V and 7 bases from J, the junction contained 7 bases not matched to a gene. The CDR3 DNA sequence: TGTGCCAGTCGGCAGGGGGCTGGTGGCTACACCTTC. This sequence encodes CASRQGAGGYTF.

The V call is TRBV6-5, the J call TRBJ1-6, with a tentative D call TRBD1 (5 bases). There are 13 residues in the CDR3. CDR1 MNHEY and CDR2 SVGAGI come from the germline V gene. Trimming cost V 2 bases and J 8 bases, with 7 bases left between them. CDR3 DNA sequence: TGTGCCAGCAGTTACAGGGGTGATTCACCCCTCCACTTT. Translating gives CASSYRGDSPLHF.

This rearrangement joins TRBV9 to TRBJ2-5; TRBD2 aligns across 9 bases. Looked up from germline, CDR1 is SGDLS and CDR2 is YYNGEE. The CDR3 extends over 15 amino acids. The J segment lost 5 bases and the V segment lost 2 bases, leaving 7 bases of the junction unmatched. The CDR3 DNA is TGTGCCAGCAGCGTGACTAGCGGACCGGGGGAGACCCAGTACTTC. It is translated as CASSVTSGPGETQYF.

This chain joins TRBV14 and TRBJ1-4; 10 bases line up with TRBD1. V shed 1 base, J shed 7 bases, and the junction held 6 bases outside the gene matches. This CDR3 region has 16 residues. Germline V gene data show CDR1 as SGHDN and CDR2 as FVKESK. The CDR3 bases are TGTGCCAGCAGCCAAGGAAGGACAGGGGGGGGTGAAAAACTGTTTTTT. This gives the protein CASSQGRTGGGEKLFF.

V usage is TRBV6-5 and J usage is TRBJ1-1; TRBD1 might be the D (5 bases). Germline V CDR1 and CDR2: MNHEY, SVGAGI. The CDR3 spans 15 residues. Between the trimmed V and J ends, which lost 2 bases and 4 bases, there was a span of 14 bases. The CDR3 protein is CASSYQTGGGTEAFF. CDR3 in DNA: TGTGCCAGCAGTTACCAGACCGGGGGTGGCACTGAAGCTTTCTTT.

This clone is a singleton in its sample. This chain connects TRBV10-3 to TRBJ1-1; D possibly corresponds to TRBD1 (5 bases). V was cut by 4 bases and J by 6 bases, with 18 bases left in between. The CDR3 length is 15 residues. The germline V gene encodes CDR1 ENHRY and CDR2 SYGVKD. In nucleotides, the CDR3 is TGTGCCATCAGTGGGATAGGGGTTTCCCCTTCTGAAGCTTTCTTT. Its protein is CAISGIGVSPSEAFF.

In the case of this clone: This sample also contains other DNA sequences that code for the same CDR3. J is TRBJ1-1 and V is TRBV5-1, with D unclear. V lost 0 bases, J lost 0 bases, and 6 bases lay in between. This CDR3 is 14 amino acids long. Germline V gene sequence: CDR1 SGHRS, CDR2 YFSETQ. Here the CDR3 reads CASSLDSMNTEAFF. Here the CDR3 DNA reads TGCGCCAGCAGCTTGGACAGTATGAACACTGAAGCTTTCTTT.

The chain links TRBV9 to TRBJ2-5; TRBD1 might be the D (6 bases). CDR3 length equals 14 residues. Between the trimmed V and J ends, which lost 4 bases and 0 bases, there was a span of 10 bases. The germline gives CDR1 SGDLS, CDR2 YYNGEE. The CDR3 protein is CASSPRTDQETQYF. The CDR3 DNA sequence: TGTGCCAGCAGCCCCCGGACAGACCAAGAGACCCAGTACTTC.

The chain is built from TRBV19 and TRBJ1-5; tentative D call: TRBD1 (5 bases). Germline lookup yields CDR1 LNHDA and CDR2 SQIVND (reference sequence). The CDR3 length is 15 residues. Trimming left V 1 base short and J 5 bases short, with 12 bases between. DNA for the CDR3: TGTGCCAGTAGTATAGTGGCAGGGTTCGATCAGCCCCAGCATTTT. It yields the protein CASSIVAGFDQPQHF.